A few counts support the clone carrying this TCR beta chain. The junction and the germline gene differ at one end; a read error may be behind it. The data belong to a study of human T cells and chemical hapten exposure. For the study at large: Patch testing placed 0.01% DPC on the upper back, with readings at 6 days.

The CDR3 contains 16 residues. In germline, CDR1 is SGHTA, CDR2 FQGNSA. Regarding time point: patch test 3, about 24 weeks after DPC sensitization. As for treatment: therapeutic diphenylcyclopropenone sensitization with weekly scalp DPC. TCRdb ran MiXCR on the RACE reads and lists one entry per CDR3 protein. Among about 120,000 distinct CDR3 sequences, about 11% were seen once, and the ten largest hold around 2.5%. This specimen consisted of whole blood, obtained in connection with sensitization to the hapten diphenylcyclopropenone (DPC). The sequence was obtained from a woman aged 45-59 years with alopecia areata. Some clones in this sample may be carry-over from other donors' samples. The rearrangement uses TRBV7-2 and TRBJ1-4; 9 bases are shared with TRBD1. The CDR3 here is CASSLGLQGAKEKLFF. CDR3 coding DNA: TGTGCCAGCAGCTTAGGACTACAGGGGGCTAAGGAAAAACTGTTTTTT.